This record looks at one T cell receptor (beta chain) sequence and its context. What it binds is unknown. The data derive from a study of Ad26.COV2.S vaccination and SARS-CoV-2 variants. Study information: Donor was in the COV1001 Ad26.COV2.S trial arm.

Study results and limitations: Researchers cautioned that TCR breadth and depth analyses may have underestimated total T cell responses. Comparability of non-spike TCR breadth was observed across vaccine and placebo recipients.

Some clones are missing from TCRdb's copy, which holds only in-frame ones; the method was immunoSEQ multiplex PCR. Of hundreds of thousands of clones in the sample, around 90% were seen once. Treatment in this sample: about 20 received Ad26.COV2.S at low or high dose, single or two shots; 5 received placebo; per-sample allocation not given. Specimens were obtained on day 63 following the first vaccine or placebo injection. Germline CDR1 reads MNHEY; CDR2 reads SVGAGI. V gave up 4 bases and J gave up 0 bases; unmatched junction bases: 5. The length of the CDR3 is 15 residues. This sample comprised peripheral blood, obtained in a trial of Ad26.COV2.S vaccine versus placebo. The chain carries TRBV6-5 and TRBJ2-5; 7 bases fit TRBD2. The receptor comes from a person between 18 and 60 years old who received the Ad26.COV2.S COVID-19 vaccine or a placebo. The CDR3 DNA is TGTGCCAGCAGTTTGCGGGGAGGGTACCAAGAGACCCAGTACTTC. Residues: CASSLRGGYQETQYF.